The text below deals with one T cell receptor (beta chain). The sample is drawn from a study of CD8+CD57+ T cells in acquired aplastic anemia. Using genomic DNA as the template, TCR beta VDJ and CDR3 profiling was carried out. Using its own MiXCR run on the reads, TCRdb lists one record per CDR3 protein. The sample carries around 200,000 distinct CDR3 sequences, less than 65% recorded once. V was clipped by 0 bases and J by 3 bases, with 9 bases between them. The CDR3 has 14 amino acids. Germline lookup yields CDR1 LNHNV and CDR2 YYDKDF (reference sequence). The chain couples TRBV15 to TRBJ2-7, with D perhaps assigned TRBD1 or TRBD2 (6 bases each). This TCR derives from a human donor in good health, serving as a control. Sequences were obtained from sorted CD4+, CD8+, or CD8+CD57+ T cells (not recorded which) from PBMCs. This chain's CDR3 is CATSRDRGVYEQYF. The CDR3 nucleotides read TGTGCCACCAGCAGAGATAGGGGGGTCTACGAGCAGTACTTC.